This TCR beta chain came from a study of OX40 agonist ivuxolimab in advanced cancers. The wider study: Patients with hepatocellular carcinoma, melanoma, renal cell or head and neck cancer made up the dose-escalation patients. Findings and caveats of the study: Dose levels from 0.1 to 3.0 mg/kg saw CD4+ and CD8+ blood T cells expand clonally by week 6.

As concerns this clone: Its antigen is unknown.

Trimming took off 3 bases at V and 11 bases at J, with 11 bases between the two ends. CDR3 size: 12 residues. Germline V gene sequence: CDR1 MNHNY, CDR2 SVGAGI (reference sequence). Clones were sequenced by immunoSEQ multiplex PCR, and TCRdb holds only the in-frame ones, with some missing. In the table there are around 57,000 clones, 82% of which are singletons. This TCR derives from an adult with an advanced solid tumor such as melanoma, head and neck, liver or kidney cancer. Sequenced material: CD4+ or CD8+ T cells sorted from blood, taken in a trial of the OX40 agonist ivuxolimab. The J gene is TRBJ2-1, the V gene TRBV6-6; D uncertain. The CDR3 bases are TGTGCCAGCAGTTATACGAGCTTGCAGCAGTTCTTC. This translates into CASSYTSLQQFF.